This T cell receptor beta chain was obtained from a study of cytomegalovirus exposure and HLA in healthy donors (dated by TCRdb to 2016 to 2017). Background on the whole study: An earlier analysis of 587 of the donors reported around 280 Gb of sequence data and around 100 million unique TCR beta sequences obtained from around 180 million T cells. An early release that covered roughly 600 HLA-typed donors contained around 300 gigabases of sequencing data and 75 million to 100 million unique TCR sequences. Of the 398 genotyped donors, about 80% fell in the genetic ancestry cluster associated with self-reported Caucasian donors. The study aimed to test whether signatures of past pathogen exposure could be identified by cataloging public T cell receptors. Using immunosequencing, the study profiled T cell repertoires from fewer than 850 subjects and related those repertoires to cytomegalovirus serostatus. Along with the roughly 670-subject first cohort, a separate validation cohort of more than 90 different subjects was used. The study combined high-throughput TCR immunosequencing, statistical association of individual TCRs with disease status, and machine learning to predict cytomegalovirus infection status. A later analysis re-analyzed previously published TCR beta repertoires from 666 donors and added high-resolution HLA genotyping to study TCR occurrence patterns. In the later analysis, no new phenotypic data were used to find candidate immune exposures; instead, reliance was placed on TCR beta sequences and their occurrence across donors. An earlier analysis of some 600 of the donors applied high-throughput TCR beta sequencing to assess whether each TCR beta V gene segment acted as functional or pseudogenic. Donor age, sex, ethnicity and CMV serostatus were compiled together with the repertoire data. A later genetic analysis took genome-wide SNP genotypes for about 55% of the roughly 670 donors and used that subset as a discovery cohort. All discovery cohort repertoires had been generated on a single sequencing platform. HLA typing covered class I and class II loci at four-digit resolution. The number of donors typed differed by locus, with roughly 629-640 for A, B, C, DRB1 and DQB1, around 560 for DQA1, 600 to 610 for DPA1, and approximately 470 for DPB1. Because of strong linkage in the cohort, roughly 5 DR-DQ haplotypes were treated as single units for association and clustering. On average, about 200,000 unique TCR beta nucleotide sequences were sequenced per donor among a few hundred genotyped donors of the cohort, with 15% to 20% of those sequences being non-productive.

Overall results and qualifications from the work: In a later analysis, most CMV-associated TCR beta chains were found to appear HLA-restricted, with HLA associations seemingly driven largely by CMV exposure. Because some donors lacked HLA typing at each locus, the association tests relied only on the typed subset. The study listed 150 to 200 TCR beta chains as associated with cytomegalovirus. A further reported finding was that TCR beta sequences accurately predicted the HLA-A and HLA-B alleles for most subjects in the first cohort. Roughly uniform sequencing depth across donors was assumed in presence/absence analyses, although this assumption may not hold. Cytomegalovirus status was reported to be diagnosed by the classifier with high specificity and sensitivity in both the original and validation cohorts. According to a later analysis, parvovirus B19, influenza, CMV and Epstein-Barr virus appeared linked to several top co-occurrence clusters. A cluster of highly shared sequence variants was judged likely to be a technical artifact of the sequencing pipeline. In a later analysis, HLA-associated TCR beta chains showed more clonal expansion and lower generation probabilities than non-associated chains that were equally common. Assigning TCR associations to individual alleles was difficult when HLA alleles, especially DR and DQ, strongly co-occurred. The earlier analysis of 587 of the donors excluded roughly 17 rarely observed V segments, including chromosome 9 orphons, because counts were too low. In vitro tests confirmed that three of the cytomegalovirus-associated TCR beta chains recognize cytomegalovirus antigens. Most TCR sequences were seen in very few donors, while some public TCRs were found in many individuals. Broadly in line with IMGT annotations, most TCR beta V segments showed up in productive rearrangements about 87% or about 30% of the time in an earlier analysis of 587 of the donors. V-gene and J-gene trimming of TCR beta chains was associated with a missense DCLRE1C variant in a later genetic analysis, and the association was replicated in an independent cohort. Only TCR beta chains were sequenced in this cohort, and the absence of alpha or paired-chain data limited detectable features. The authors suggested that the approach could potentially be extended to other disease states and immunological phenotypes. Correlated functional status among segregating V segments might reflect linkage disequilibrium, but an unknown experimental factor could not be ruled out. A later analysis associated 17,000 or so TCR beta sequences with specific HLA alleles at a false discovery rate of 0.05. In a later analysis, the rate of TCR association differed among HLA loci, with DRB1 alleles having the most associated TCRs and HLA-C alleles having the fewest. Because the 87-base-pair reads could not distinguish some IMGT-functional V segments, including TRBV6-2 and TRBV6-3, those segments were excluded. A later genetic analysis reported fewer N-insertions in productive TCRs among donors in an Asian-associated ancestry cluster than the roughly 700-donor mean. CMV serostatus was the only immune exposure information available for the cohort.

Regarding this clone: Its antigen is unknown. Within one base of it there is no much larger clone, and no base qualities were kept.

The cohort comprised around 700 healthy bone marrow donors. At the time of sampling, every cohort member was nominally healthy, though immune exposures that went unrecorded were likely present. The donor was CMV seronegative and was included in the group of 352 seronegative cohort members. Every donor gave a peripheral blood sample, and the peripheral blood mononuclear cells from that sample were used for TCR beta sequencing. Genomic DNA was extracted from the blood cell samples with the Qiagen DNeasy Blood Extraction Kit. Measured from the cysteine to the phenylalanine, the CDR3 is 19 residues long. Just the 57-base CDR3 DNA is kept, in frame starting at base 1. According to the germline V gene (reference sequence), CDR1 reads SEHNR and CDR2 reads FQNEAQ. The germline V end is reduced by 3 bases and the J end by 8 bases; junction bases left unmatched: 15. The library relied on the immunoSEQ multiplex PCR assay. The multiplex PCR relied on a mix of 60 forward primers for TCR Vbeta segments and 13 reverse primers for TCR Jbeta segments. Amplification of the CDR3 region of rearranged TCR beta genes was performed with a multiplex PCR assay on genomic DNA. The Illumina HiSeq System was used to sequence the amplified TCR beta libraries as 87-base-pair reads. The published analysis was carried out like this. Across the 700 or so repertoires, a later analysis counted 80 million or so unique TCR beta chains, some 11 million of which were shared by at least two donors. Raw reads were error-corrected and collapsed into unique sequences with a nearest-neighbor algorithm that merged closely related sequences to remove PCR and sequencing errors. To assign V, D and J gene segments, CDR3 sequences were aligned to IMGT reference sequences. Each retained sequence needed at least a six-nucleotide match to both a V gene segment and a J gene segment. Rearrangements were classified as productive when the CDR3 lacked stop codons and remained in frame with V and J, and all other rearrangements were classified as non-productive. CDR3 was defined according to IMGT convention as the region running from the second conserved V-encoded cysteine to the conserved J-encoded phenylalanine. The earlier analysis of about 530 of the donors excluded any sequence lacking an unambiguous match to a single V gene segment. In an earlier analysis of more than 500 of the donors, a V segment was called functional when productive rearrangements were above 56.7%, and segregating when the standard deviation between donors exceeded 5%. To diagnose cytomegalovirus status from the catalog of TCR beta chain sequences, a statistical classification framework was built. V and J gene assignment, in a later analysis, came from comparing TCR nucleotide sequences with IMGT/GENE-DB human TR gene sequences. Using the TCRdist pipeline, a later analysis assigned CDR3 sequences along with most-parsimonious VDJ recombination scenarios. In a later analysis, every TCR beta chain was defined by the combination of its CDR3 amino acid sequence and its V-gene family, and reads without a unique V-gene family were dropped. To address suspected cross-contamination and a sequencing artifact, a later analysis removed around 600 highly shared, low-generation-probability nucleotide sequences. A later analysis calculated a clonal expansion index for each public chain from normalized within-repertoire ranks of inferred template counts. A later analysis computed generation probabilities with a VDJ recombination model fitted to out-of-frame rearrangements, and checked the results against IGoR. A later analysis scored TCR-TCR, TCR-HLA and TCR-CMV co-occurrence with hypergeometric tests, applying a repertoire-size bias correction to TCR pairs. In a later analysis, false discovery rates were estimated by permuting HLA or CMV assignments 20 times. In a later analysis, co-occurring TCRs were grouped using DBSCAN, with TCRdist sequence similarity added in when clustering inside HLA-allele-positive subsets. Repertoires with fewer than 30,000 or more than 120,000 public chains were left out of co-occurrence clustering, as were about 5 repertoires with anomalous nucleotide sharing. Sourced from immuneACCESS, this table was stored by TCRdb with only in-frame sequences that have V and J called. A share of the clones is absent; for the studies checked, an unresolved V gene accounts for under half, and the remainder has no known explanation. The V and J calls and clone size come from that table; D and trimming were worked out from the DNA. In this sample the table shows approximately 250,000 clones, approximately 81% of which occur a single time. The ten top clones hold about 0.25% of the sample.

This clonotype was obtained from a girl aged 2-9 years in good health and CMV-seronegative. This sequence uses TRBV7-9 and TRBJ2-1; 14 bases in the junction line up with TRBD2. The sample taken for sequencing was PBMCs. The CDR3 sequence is CASSLGISGTSGSFDEQFF. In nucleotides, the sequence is TGTGCCAGCAGCTTGGGTATCTCGGGGACTAGCGGGAGCTTTGATGAGCAGTTCTTC. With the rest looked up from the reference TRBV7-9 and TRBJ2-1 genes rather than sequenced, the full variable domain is DTGVSQNPRHKITKRGQNVTFRCDPISEHNRLYWYRQTLGQGPEFLTYFQNEAQLEKSRLLSDRFSAERPKGSFSTLEIQRTEQGDSAMYLCASSLGISGTSGSFDEQFFGPGTRLTVL.